This T cell receptor (beta chain) is from a study of blood T cell repertoires in COVID-19. This CDR3 is built from 12 residues. The ends were cut back, 6 bases at V and 9 bases at J, with 15 bases in the middle. Germline V gene data show CDR1 as SQVTM and CDR2 as ANQGSEA. In the authors' methods: Estimation of nucleated cell counts relied on the amplification of reference gene primers. Libraries were prepared by immunoSEQ multiplex PCR; TCRdb keeps only in-frame clonotypes and omits some of them. The DNA was the basis for D and trimming; V, J and clone size are from that table. Of approximately 150,000 clones detected, about four fifths appear once; the ten largest clones hold approximately 1.4%.

Input material: peripheral blood. The sequence was obtained from a human donor in a cohort sampled during active COVID-19. The rearrangement links TRBV29-1 to TRBJ1-5; possible D gene TRBD1, 5 bases. The CDR3 DNA follows: TGCAGCGTAGGGTGGGGCCGTGGGCCCCAGCATTTT. Translated: CSVGWGRGPQHF.